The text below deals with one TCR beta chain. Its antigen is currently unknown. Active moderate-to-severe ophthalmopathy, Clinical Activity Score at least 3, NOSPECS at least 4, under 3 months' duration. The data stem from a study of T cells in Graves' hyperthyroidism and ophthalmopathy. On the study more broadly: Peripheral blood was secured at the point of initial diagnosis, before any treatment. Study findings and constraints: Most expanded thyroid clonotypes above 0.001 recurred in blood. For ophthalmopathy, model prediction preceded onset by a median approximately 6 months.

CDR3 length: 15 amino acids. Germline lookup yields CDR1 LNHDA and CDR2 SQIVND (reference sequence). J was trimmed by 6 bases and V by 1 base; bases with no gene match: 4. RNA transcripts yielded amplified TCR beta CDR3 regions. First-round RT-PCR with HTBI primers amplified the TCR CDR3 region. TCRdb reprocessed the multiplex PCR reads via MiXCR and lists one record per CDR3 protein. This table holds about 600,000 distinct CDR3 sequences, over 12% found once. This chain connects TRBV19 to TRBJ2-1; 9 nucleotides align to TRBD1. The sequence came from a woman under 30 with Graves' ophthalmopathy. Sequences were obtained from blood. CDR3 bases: TGTGCCAGTAGTATAGGGACAGGGGTCTTCAATGAGCAGTTCTTC. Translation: CASSIGTGVFNEQFF.